Each of the 27 T cell receptor beta chains below was sequenced from the same sample in a study of blood T cell repertoires in COVID-19. Libraries were prepared by immunoSEQ multiplex PCR; TCRdb keeps only in-frame clonotypes and omits some of them. The data hold 270,000 or so clones, with 86% observed a single time. Sequenced material: peripheral blood. These receptors came from a man between 35 and 55 years old with active or convalescent COVID-19.

This chain connects TRBV19 to TRBJ2-4; 7 positions agree with TRBD1. Germline assignment: CDR1 LNHDA and CDR2 SQIVND (reference sequence). V shed 4 bases, J shed 6 bases, and the junction held 6 bases outside the gene matches. There are 14 residues in the CDR3. DNA for the CDR3: TGTGCCAGTAGTACGACAGGGATGGGAAACATTCAGTACTTC. Its translation: CASSTTGMGNIQYF.

This sequence joins TRBV6-1 and TRBJ2-3; 11 nucleotides match TRBD2. The ends lost 0 bases at V and 4 bases at J; junction bases unmatched: 6. CDR1 and CDR2 (germline): MNHNS, SASEGT. The CDR3 extends over 17 amino acids. The CDR3 nucleotides are TGTGCCAGCAGTGAAGCCCTTAGCGGGGGGGCCTCAGATACGCAGTATTTT. Residues: CASSEALSGGASDTQYF.

The V call is TRBV5-1, the J call TRBJ2-2; D not certain. The length of the CDR3 is 16 residues. With 7 bases removed from V and 0 bases from J, the gap between germline ends came to 16 bases. Per the germline V gene, CDR1 is SGHRS and CDR2 is YFSETQ. CDR3 amino acids: CASRETRIANTGELFF. CDR3 in DNA: TGCGCCAGCCGCGAAACGCGGATCGCGAACACCGGGGAGCTGTTTTTT.

This clone has more than one count but fewer than ten. The chain carries TRBV27 and TRBJ2-7; possible D gene TRBD2, 7 bases. V lost 5 bases to trimming and J lost 2 bases, with 16 bases between them. The germline CDR1 and CDR2 sequences are MNHEY and SMNVEV (reference sequence). The CDR3 is 15 amino acids. CDR3 DNA sequence: TGTGCCAGCAGTACAGGGAGGGGAATAACCTACGAGCAGTACTTC. Its translation: CASSTGRGITYEQYF.

This rearrangement joins TRBV18 to TRBJ1-5; TRBD1 agrees at 12 bases. The germline CDR1 and CDR2 sequences are KGHSH and LQKENI. CDR3 size: 20 residues. With V trimmed by 6 bases and J by 0 bases, 15 bases remained unmatched. The CDR3 bases are TGTGCCAGCTCTCGTCCGGGACAGGGGGCGCCGGGGAATAGCAATCAGCCCCAGCATTTT. This gives the protein CASSRPGQGAPGNSNQPQHF. The entire variable domain, with the rest obtained from reference TRBV18 and TRBJ1-5, is as follows: NAGVMQNPRHLVRRRGQEARLRCSPMKGHSHVYWYRQLPEEGLKFMVYLQKENIIDESGMPKERFSAEFPKEGPSILRIQQVVRGDSAAYFCASSRPGQGAPGNSNQPQHFGDGTRLSIL.

The J gene is TRBJ2-7, the V gene TRBV5-5, with 7 positions matching TRBD2. Per the germline V gene, CDR1 is SGHKS and CDR2 is YYEKEE (reference sequence). V lost 4 bases, J lost 2 bases, and 6 bases stayed unmatched. The CDR3 extends over 14 amino acids. The CDR3 spells CASSASGGAYEQYF. The DNA of the CDR3 is TGTGCCAGCAGCGCCTCTGGGGGGGCCTACGAGCAGTACTTC.

As for this clone: The sample holds other DNA sequences that translate to the same CDR3. The rearrangement uses TRBV13 and TRBJ2-1; D unclear. The CDR3 contains 12 residues. Trimming took off 0 bases at V and 10 bases at J, with 7 bases between the two ends. Germline values: CDR1 PRHDT, CDR2 FYEKMQ (reference sequence). In DNA, the CDR3 is TGTGCCAGCAGCTTAGGGAGAGGCGAGCAGTTCTTC. This encodes CASSLGRGEQFF.

J is TRBJ2-7 and V is TRBV18, with 11 bases fitting TRBD1. Germline trimming cut 5 bases from V and 3 bases from J; bases unmatched to any gene: 9. The CDR3 consists of 16 residues. Germline V gene sequence: CDR1 KGHSH, CDR2 LQKENI. The CDR3, as DNA: TGTGCCAGCTCAATAAGGGGACAGGGGGGATTCTACGAGCAGTACTTC. It is translated as CASSIRGQGGFYEQYF.

This clone was picked up a small number of times. This chain links TRBV19 with TRBJ1-2, with D possibly being TRBD1 (6 bases). The CDR3 is made up of 15 amino acids. CDR1 LNHDA and CDR2 SQIVND come from the germline V gene (reference sequence). The V end was cut by 5 bases, the J end by 3 bases, with 16 bases between. The CDR3 DNA reads TGTGCCAGTAGTCTAGGGGCAGGGGATCACTATGGCTACACCTTC. It codes for CASSLGAGDHYGYTF.

The chain recombines TRBV2 with TRBJ1-5; 9 bases fit TRBD1. The germline CDR1 and CDR2 sequences are SNHLY and FYNNEI. V trimming: 8 bases; J trimming: 4 bases; junction bases outside the gene matches: 9. This CDR3 is 15 amino acids long. The CDR3 DNA reads as TGTGCCAGCGTGGGAACGACAGGGGGGAATCAGCCCCAGCATTTT. This translates into CASVGTTGGNQPQHF.

The chain joins TRBV12-3 or TRBV12-4 to TRBJ1-2; 8 nucleotides agree with TRBD1. Germline trimming cut 6 bases from V and 8 bases from J; bases unmatched to any gene: 5. CDR3 size: 12 residues. The DNA for the CDR3 is TGTGCCAGCAGGTCAGGGGGCGAGGGCTACACCTTC. This translates into CASRSGGEGYTF.

The V and J genes are TRBV10-1 and TRBJ1-2; possibly TRBD1 for D (5 bases). Trimming left V 4 bases short and J 6 bases short, with 12 bases between. The CDR3 runs 13 residues. In germline, CDR1 is WNHNN, CDR2 SYGVQD (reference sequence). CDR3 residues: CASSAGTGDGYTF. CDR3 sequence (DNA): TGCGCCAGCAGTGCGGGTACGGGGGATGGCTACACCTTC.

J is TRBJ2-7 and V is TRBV7-9; the match to TRBD1 covers 9 bases. The CDR3 consists of 16 residues. Germline CDR1 SEHNR, CDR2 FQNEAQ (reference sequence). V lost 6 bases and J lost 4; bases outside the gene matches: 13. CDR3 DNA sequence: TGTGCCAGCAGACCTATTTACAGGGGGCGGAGGTACGAGCAGTACTTC. Residues: CASRPIYRGRRYEQYF.

The chain recombines TRBV2 with TRBJ2-3; TRBD2 might be the D (6 bases). The germline V and J ends were trimmed by 7 bases and 8 bases, with 10 bases remaining between them. The CDR3 loop spans 11 amino acids. Germline V gene data show CDR1 as SNHLY and CDR2 as FYNNEI. The DNA for the CDR3 is TGTGCCAGCACCCGGGACTCTACGCAGTATTTT. Translation gives CASTRDSTQYF. The whole variable domain, remainder taken from reference TRBV2 and TRBJ2-3, is EPEVTQTPSHQVTQMGQEVILRCVPISNHLYFYWYRQILGQKVEFLVSFYNNEISEKSEIFDDQFSVERPDGSNFTLKIRSTKLEDSAMYFCASTRDSTQYFGPGTRLTVL.

The chain joins TRBV7-7 to TRBJ2-7; D gene uncertain. The CDR3 sequence is 16 residues long. V was pared by 5 bases and J by 2 bases, with 19 bases between. CDR1 is SSHAT, CDR2 FNYEAQ, per germline (reference sequence). DNA of the CDR3: TGTGCCAGCAGCCCCCGGGTGGCTAGTCACGCCTACGAGCAGTACTTC. Protein product: CASSPRVASHAYEQYF.

This clone has just one count. V gene TRBV5-1 combines with J gene TRBJ2-5, with a tentative D call TRBD2 (7 bases). The CDR3 consists of 16 residues. V was cut by 0 bases and J by 1 base, with 13 bases left in between. Germline CDR1 reads SGHRS; CDR2 reads YFSETQ. DNA of the CDR3: TGCGCCAGCAGCTTGGCGATCGGGGGGCCCCAAGAGACCCAGTACTTC. The encoded protein is CASSLAIGGPQETQYF.

This clone appeared a few times. V gene TRBV28 combines with J gene TRBJ1-2, with D maybe TRBD1 (5 bases). Trimming took off 1 base at V and 8 bases at J, with 17 bases between the two ends. Looked up from germline, CDR1 is MDHEN and CDR2 is SYDVKM. The CDR3 covers 15 residues. The CDR3 sequence is CASSLSAGGVRGYTF. The CDR3 DNA reads TGTGCCAGCAGTTTATCAGCAGGAGGGGTCAGGGGCTACACCTTC.

This clone was observed a few times. The chain uses TRBV5-1 and TRBJ2-2; 14 nucleotides agree with TRBD2. The CDR3 is 19 residues long. The germline V gene encodes CDR1 SGHRS and CDR2 YFSETQ. The trim removed 2 bases at V and 4 bases at J, leaving 10 bases unmatched. The CDR3 is CASSFSGTSGSSSTGELFF. The CDR3 DNA is TGCGCCAGCAGCTTTTCCGGGACTAGCGGGAGTAGTTCCACCGGGGAGCTGTTTTTT.

The rearrangement joins TRBV27 to TRBJ1-1, with a weak D call TRBD1 (6 bases). V was pared by 5 bases and J by 7 bases, with 20 bases between. The CDR3 extends over 15 amino acids. CDR1 is MNHEY, CDR2 SMNVEV, per germline (reference sequence). The chain's CDR3 is CASSTQQGPRGEAFF. The CDR3 nucleotides read TGTGCCAGCAGTACCCAACAGGGACCGAGGGGTGAAGCTTTCTTT.

This chain joins TRBV6-5 and TRBJ1-1; TRBD1 matches 7 bases. Germline CDR1 is MNHEY and CDR2 is SVGAGI. The CDR3 length is 15 residues. The J segment lost 6 bases and the V segment lost 5 bases, leaving 12 bases of the junction unmatched. The CDR3 spells CASSHYRGLEAEAFF. The CDR3 nucleotides are TGTGCCAGCAGTCACTACAGGGGCCTAGAGGCTGAAGCTTTCTTT.

The gene calls are TRBV7-9 and TRBJ2-7; weak D call: TRBD2 (6 bases). The ends were cut back, 4 bases at V and 7 bases at J, with 20 bases in the middle. The CDR3 is made up of 15 amino acids. Germline V CDR1 and CDR2: SEHNR, FQNEAQ (reference sequence). CDR3 amino acids: CASSSGSRGRGEQYF. DNA for the CDR3: TGTGCCAGCAGCTCGGGCAGTCGGGGCCGGGGGGAGCAGTACTTC.

The gene calls are TRBV29-1 and TRBJ2-6; 9 bases match TRBD1. The V segment lost 5 bases and the J segment 0 bases; nucleotides outside the gene matches: 8. The length of the CDR3 is 17 residues. Germline assignment: CDR1 SQVTM and CDR2 ANQGSEA. The CDR3 nucleotides are TGCAGCGTTTGGGACAGGGTCGAATTCTCTGGGGCCAACGTCCTGACTTTC. It encodes CSVWDRVEFSGANVLTF.

The rearrangement links TRBV2 to TRBJ2-5; possible D gene TRBD2, 5 bases. Trimming removed 5 bases from V and 5 bases from J, with 15 bases in between. The CDR3 sequence is 14 residues long. Germline CDR1 and CDR2: SNHLY and FYNNEI. In DNA form, the CDR3 reads TGTGCCAGCAGTTGGGCTAGCCTCGAGGAGACCCAGTACTTC. This translates into CASSWASLEETQYF.

This clone was seen once. The rearrangement joins TRBV24-1 to TRBJ2-7; D perhaps matches TRBD2 (6 bases). Germline lookup yields CDR1 KGHDR and CDR2 SFDVKD. V shed 4 bases and J shed 2 bases, with 11 bases lying between them. The CDR3 contains 14 residues. The CDR3 protein is CATSDPGTPYEQYF. The DNA of the CDR3 is TGTGCCACCAGTGACCCCGGGACTCCCTACGAGCAGTACTTC.

This sequence joins TRBV9 and TRBJ2-3; the match to TRBD1 covers 9 bases. This CDR3 comprises 15 residues. The junction had 8 bases not matched to a gene; V was cut back by 4 bases and J by 5 bases. The germline CDR1 and CDR2 sequences are SGDLS and YYNGEE. CDR3 sequence (DNA): TGTGCCAGCAGCACCCTCGGGACAGGGCAAGATACGCAGTATTTT. Translation: CASSTLGTGQDTQYF. Looking up the rest from reference TRBV9 and TRBJ2-3 gives the full variable domain: DSGVTQTPKHLITATGQRVTLRCSPRSGDLSVYWYQQSLDQGLQFLIQYYNGEERAKGNILERFSAQQFPDLHSELNLSSLELGDSALYFCASSTLGTGQDTQYFGPGTRLTVL.

For the CDR3, the DNA is TGTGCCAGCAGCTTATTTCCTAGTCCTAGCGGGAGGGCCGGGGAGCAGTTCTTC. As protein: CASSLFPSPSGRAGEQFF. The chain has TRBV7-3 and TRBJ2-1; 12 bases fit TRBD2. CDR1 is SGHTA, CDR2 FQGTGA, per germline. The CDR3 has 18 residues. The V segment lost 2 bases and the J segment 10 bases; nucleotides outside the gene matches: 15.

V gene TRBV7-9 combines with J gene TRBJ2-7; TRBD2 aligns across 9 bases. CDR1 and CDR2 from the germline V gene are SEHNR and FQNEAQ (reference sequence). CDR3 length equals 14 residues. J was trimmed by 1 base and V by 4 bases; bases with no gene match: 2. The CDR3 nucleotides are TGTGCCAGCAGCTCGACTAGCGGATCCTACGAGCAGTACTTC. Translation: CASSSTSGSYEQYF.